The next 18 T cell receptor beta chains were all read from a single sample in a study of identical twins. Using its own MiXCR run on the 5' RACE reads, TCRdb lists one record per CDR3 protein. The repertoire consists of 650,000 to 750,000 distinct CDR3 sequences, with 21% occurring once and the leading ten covering roughly 4%. The sample was also reused in another study, on T cells expressing NK-cell markers.

The source material was PBMCs. The receptors stem from a woman aged 18-30 years in good health.

The chain carries TRBV11-2 and TRBJ2-1; no firm D call. Between the trimmed V and J ends, which lost 8 bases and 0 bases, there was a span of 17 bases. The CDR3 spans 16 residues. Germline loops: CDR1 SGHAT, CDR2 FQNNGV. The CDR3 DNA follows: TGTGCCAGCCGTACAGCGAGCTTGAGCTCCTACAATGAGCAGTTCTTC. Its protein is CASRTASLSSYNEQFF.

The chain links TRBV6-1 to TRBJ2-3; D may be TRBD2 (5 bases). Germline V gene data show CDR1 as MNHNS and CDR2 as SASEGT. This CDR3 spans 15 amino acids. Trimming cost V 0 bases and J 7 bases, with 14 bases left between them. The CDR3: CASSEAPAGGHTQYF. DNA for the CDR3: TGTGCCAGCAGTGAAGCCCCCGCGGGTGGGCATACGCAGTATTTT.

This clonotype has a count of ten or more. The rearrangement uses TRBV4-3 and TRBJ1-2; D perhaps matches TRBD1 (5 bases). CDR1 is LGHNA and CDR2 is YSLEER in the germline V gene. Trimming took off 0 bases at V and 7 bases at J, with 9 bases between the two ends. The CDR3 spans 13 residues. CDR3 sequence (DNA): TGCGCCAGCAGCCAAGACTGGGACGGTGGCTACACCTTC. It specifies CASSQDWDGGYTF.

Only a few counts were recorded for this clonotype. This chain links TRBV6-5 with TRBJ2-2, with D perhaps TRBD2 (6 bases). Looked up from germline, CDR1 is MNHEY and CDR2 is SVGAGI. The CDR3 loop spans 15 amino acids. V was trimmed by 4 bases and J by 5 bases, leaving 14 bases between them. CDR3 protein: CASSLLAFGTGELFF. As DNA, the CDR3 is TGTGCCAGCAGTTTACTAGCATTTGGAACCGGGGAGCTGTTTTTT.

This clonotype was recorded a few times. The V call is TRBV7-6, the J call TRBJ2-7, with 9 nucleotides matching TRBD2. Germline assignment: CDR1 SGHVS and CDR2 FNYEAQ. The trim removed 8 bases at V and 8 bases at J, leaving 16 bases unmatched. This CDR3 is 15 amino acids long. CDR3 in amino acids: CASVSGTSLMGQQYF. As DNA, the CDR3 is TGTGCCAGCGTGTCTGGGACTAGCCTTATGGGTCAGCAGTACTTC.

This clonotype was seen more than once but under ten times. This chain joins TRBV20-1 and TRBJ2-1, with a possible D match to TRBD1 (6 bases). The CDR3 consists of 15 residues. Trimming pared 2 bases from V and 9 bases from J, leaving 20 bases between. The V gene's germline CDR1 is DFQATT and CDR2 SNEGSKA (reference sequence). CDR3 region: CSARYRTGTTIEQFF. DNA for the CDR3: TGCAGTGCTAGATACCGAACAGGGACCACTATTGAGCAGTTCTTC.

V usage is TRBV13 and J usage is TRBJ2-1, with 7 nucleotides matching TRBD2. The CDR3 loop spans 16 amino acids. The ends lost 5 bases at V and 2 bases at J; junction bases unmatched: 9. The germline V gene encodes CDR1 PRHDT and CDR2 FYEKMQ (reference sequence). DNA of the CDR3: TGTGCCAGCAGCCTCAATCCGGGACTACCCTACAATGAGCAGTTCTTC. It is translated as CASSLNPGLPYNEQFF. Filled out from reference TRBV13 and TRBJ2-1, the complete variable domain reads AAGVIQSPRHLIKEKRETATLKCYPIPRHDTVYWYQQGPGQDPQFLISFYEKMQSDKGSIPDRFSAQQFSDYHSELNMSSLELGDSALYFCASSLNPGLPYNEQFFGPGTRLTVL.

J is TRBJ2-7 and V is TRBV20-1; D is ambiguous. Germline V gene lookup returns CDR1 DFQATT and CDR2 SNEGSKA (reference sequence). V was pared by 0 bases and J by 1 base, with 7 bases between. CDR3 length equals 13 residues. DNA for the CDR3: TGCAGTGCTAGAGATATAGTTTCCTACGAGCAGTACTTC. This codes for CSARDIVSYEQYF.

This clonotype was observed at least ten times. The V gene is TRBV25-1, the J gene TRBJ2-1; TRBD2 aligns across 7 bases. Trimming at V came to 7 bases and at J to 3 bases, leaving 9 bases not matched to a gene. This CDR3 has 15 amino acids. Germline V gene sequence: CDR1 MGHDK, CDR2 SYGVNS. The CDR3 sequence: CASIPGGGVYNEQFF. The CDR3 DNA is TGTGCCAGCATTCCTGGGGGAGGGGTCTACAATGAGCAGTTCTTC. The whole variable domain, remainder taken from reference TRBV25-1 and TRBJ2-1, is EADIYQTPRYLVIGTGKKITLECSQTMGHDKMYWYQQDPGMELHLIHYSYGVNSTEKGDLSSESTVSRIRTEHFPLTLESARPSHTSQYLCASIPGGGVYNEQFFGPGTRLTVL.

V and J are TRBV12-3 or TRBV12-4 and TRBJ2-1; 10 bases match TRBD1. The CDR3 is 15 amino acids. The ends lost 6 bases at V and 10 bases at J; junction bases unmatched: 12. The CDR3 reads CASRTGTGVLIEQFF. CDR3 nucleotides: TGTGCCAGCAGAACCGGGACAGGGGTCCTGATCGAGCAGTTCTTC.

This sequence joins TRBV5-1 and TRBJ1-1; no clear D gene. There are 15 residues in the CDR3. CDR1 is SGHRS, CDR2 YFSETQ, per germline. Trimming cost V 4 bases and J 4 bases, with 17 bases left between them. The CDR3 DNA reads as TGCGCCAGCAGCCCTCCCGGGCAGGTAGGCACTGAAGCTTTCTTT. This codes for CASSPPGQVGTEAFF.

In this sample, this clonotype turned up many times. The chain employs TRBV12-3 or TRBV12-4 and TRBJ1-6; no firm D call. This CDR3 has 14 residues. Trimming took 2 bases from V and 6 from J, leaving 8 bases between them. The CDR3 DNA follows: TGTGCCAGCAGTTTACGGCAGAGTAATTCACCCCTCCACTTT. Its protein is CASSLRQSNSPLHF.

This chain connects TRBV27 to TRBJ2-7; possible D gene TRBD2, 7 bases. Trimming took 5 bases from V and 4 from J, leaving 15 bases between them. CDR3 size: 14 residues. Germline CDR1 and CDR2: MNHEY and SMNVEV (reference sequence). CDR3 in amino acids: CASSPQGRGYEQYF. The CDR3 DNA reads as TGTGCCAGCAGTCCCCAGGGGAGGGGTTACGAGCAGTACTTC.

The V call is TRBV6-1, the J call TRBJ2-5; 9 nucleotides line up with TRBD1. Germline CDR1 MNHNS, CDR2 SASEGT. The CDR3 covers 13 residues. V was clipped by 7 bases and J by 8 bases; unmatched bases: 8. Here the CDR3 reads CASNPTGGNTQYF. In nucleotides, the CDR3 is TGTGCCAGCAATCCGACAGGGGGGAACACCCAGTACTTC.

This clonotype has only a few counts. The rearrangement uses TRBV20-1 and TRBJ2-3; 11 bases map to TRBD2. Germline V lookup: CDR1 DFQATT, CDR2 SNEGSKA (reference sequence). V shed 4 bases, J shed 5 bases, and the junction held 2 bases outside the gene matches. CDR3 length: 13 residues. CDR3 residues: CSANGLAGDTQYF. DNA of the CDR3: TGCAGTGCTAACGGACTAGCGGGAGATACGCAGTATTTT.

This clonotype was picked up a small number of times. For the CDR3, the DNA is TGTGCCAGCAGTACGAGCGACTATGGCTACACCTTC. Translating gives CASSTSDYGYTF. This chain connects TRBV12-3 or TRBV12-4 to TRBJ1-2; no firm D call. Trimming cost V 5 bases and J 3 bases, with 7 bases left between them. CDR3 length: 12 amino acids.

There are a few counts of this clonotype. J is TRBJ2-3 and V is TRBV5-6; 8 bases are a match to TRBD2. The V segment lost 3 bases and the J segment 4 bases; nucleotides outside the gene matches: 4. The CDR3 runs to 14 residues. The germline V gene encodes CDR1 SGHDT and CDR2 YYEEEE. CDR3 DNA sequence: TGTGCCAGCAGCTCCGGACTAGCCCCAGATACGCAGTATTTT. Protein product: CASSSGLAPDTQYF. The full variable domain, completed using reference TRBV5-6 and TRBJ2-3, is DAGVTQSPTHLIKTRGQQVTLRCSPKSGHDTVSWYQQALGQGPQFIFQYYEEEERQRGNFPDRFSGHQFPNYSSELNVNALLLGDSALYLCASSSGLAPDTQYFGPGTRLTVL.

The chain uses TRBV20-1 and TRBJ2-1; D is perhaps TRBD2 (5 bases). The V gene lost 0 bases and the J gene lost 7 bases, with 13 bases spanning the gap. Germline values: CDR1 DFQATT, CDR2 SNEGSKA (reference sequence). CDR3 length equals 14 residues. CDR3 amino acids: CSARDLGGRNEQFF. The CDR3 coding sequence is TGCAGTGCTAGAGACTTGGGCGGGCGGAATGAGCAGTTCTTC.